This T cell receptor (beta chain) was captured by sequencing in a study of cytomegalovirus exposure and HLA in healthy donors. In the study overall: Of 300 to 500 genotyped donors, roughly 81% grouped in the Caucasian-associated ancestry cluster.

The study, taken as a whole, reports: Productive status was seen about 87% or about 30% of the time for most TCR beta V segments in an earlier analysis.

Note on this clone: The antigen is unknown.

In the PCR, 60 Vbeta and 13 Jbeta primers were used. Using immunoSEQ multiplex PCR, the repertoire was profiled, and TCRdb retains in-frame clones only, with some absent. This repertoire shows around 140,000 clones, approximately 70% found once; its top ten account for around 1.9%. The V and J ends lost 6 bases and 3 bases respectively, with 14 bases between them. Germline V gene data show CDR1 as SQVTM and CDR2 as ANQGSEA. There are 13 residues in the CDR3. Sequenced: PBMCs. This sequence originates from a woman aged 55-70 years in good health and CMV-seropositive. The chain uses TRBV29-1 and TRBJ1-1; TRBD1 might be the D (6 bases). CDR3 sequence: CSVGQMGDTEAFF. The DNA of the CDR3 is TGCAGCGTAGGACAGATGGGGGACACTGAAGCTTTCTTT.